The clone carrying this T cell receptor beta chain occurred a few times. Its antigen is currently unknown. The V end lost 0 bases, the J end lost 8 bases, and 14 bases lay between the germline ends. CDR3 length equals 15 residues. Germline CDR1 reads SGHAT; CDR2 reads FQNNGV. This specimen comes from a study of CD8 T cells in ankylosing spondylitis. Study-wide findings and caveats: Ankylosing spondylitis blood appeared to be characterized by a TCR beta motif of about eight highly homologous variants.

TCRdb re-analysed the 5' RACE reads in MiXCR, keeping a single row per CDR3 protein. The sample records 500,000 or so distinct CDR3 sequences, less than 6% being singletons. The sample was blood, either unsorted or a sorted T cell fraction (not recorded which). The clonotype originates from a male donor with ankylosing spondylitis. The chain carries TRBV11-2 and TRBJ2-1; D gene uncertain. CDR3 bases: TGTGCCAGCAGCTTAGATTTTTTGGCAGGCCATGAGCAGTTCTTC. This encodes CASSLDFLAGHEQFF. The variable domain in full, completed from reference TRBV11-2 and TRBJ2-1, reads EAGVAQSPRYKIIEKRQSVAFWCNPISGHATLYWYQQILGQGPKLLIQFQNNGVVDDSQLPKDRFSAERLKGVDSTLKIQPAKLEDSAVYLCASSLDFLAGHEQFFGPGTRLTVL.